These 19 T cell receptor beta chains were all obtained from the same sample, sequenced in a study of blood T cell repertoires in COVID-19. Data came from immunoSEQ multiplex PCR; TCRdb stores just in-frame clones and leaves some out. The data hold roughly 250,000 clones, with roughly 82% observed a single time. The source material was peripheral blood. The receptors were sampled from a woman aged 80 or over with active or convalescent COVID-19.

CDR3 in amino acids: CASSEGTLNTEAFF. CDR3 in DNA: TGTGCCAGCAGTGAAGGGACTTTGAACACTGAAGCTTTCTTT. The rearrangement joins TRBV6-1 to TRBJ1-1; D unclear. The CDR3 runs to 14 residues. CDR1 and CDR2 from the germline V gene are MNHNS and SASEGT. V gave up 1 base and J gave up 0 bases, with 6 bases separating them.

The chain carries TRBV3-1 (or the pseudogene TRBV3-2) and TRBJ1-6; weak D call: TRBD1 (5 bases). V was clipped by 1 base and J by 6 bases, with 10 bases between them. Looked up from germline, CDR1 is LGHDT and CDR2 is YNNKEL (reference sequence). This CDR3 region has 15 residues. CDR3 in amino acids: CASSQAAGINSPLHF. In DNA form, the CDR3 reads TGTGCCAGCAGCCAAGCGGCAGGGATTAATTCACCCCTCCACTTT.

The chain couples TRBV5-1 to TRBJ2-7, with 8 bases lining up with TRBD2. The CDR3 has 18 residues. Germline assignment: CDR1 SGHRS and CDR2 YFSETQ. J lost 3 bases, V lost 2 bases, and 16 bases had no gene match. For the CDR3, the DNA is TGCGCCAGCAGCTTTCGACTAGCGACGTTAGTAGAACACTACGAGCAGTACTTC. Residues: CASSFRLATLVEHYEQYF.

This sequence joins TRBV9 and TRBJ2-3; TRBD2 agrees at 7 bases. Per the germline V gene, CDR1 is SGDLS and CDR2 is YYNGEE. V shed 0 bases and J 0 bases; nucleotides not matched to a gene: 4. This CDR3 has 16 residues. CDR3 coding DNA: TGTGCCAGCAGCGTAGAACCAGCGGGAAGCACAGATACGCAGTATTTT. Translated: CASSVEPAGSTDTQYF.

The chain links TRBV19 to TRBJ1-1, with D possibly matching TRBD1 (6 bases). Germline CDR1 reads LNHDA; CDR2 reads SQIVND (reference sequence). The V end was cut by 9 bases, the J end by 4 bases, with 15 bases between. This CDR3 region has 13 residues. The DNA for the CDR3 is TGTGCCAGCGATAACAGGGACGGCACTGAAGCTTTCTTT. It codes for CASDNRDGTEAFF.

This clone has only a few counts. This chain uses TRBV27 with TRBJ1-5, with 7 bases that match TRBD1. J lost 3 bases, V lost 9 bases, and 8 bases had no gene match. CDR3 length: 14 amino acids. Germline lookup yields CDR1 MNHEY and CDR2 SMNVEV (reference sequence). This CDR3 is CASPGQQPNQPQHF. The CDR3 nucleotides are TGTGCCAGTCCGGGACAGCAGCCCAATCAGCCCCAGCATTTT.

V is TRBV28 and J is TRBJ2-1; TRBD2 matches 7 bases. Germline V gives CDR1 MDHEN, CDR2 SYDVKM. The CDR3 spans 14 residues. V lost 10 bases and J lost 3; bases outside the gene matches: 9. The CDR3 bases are TGTGCCACCTCCATGGGGGGGGGCTACAATGAGCAGTTCTTC. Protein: CATSMGGGYNEQFF.

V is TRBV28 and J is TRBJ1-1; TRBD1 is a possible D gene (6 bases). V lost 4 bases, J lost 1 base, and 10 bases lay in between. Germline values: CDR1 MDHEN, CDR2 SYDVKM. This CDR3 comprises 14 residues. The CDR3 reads CASSSDSTNTEAFF. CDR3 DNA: TGTGCCAGCAGTTCGGACAGTACGAACACTGAAGCTTTCTTT.

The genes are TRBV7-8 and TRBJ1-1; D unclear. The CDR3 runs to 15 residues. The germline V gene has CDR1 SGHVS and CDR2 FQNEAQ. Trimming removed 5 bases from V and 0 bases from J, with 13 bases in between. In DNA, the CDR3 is TGTGCCAGCAGCGCTTATGAGGCCTTGAACACTGAAGCTTTCTTT. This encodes CASSAYEALNTEAFF.

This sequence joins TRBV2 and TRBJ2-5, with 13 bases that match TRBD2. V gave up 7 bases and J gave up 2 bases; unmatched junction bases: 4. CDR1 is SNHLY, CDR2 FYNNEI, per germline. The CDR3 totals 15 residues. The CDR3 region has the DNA TGTGCCAGCATCCGGACTAGCGGGGGACAAGAGACCCAGTACTTC. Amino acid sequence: CASIRTSGGQETQYF.

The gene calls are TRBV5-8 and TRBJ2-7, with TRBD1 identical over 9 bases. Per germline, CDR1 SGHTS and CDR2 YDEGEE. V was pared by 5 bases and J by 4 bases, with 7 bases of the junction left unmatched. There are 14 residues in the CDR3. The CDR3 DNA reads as TGTGCCAGCAGGTTTCCGGGACAGGGATACGAGCAGTACTTC. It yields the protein CASRFPGQGYEQYF.

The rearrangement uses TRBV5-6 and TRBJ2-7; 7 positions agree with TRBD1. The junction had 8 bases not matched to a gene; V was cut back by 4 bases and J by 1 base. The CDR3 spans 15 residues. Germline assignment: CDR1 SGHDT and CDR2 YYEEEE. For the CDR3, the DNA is TGTGCCAGCAGCCTAGGGGGCGCAGGATCCTACGAGCAGTACTTC. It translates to CASSLGGAGSYEQYF. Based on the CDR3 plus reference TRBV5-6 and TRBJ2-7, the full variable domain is DAGVTQSPTHLIKTRGQQVTLRCSPKSGHDTVSWYQQALGQGPQFIFQYYEEEERQRGNFPDRFSGHQFPNYSSELNVNALLLGDSALYLCASSLGGAGSYEQYFGPGTRLTVT.

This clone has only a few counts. For the CDR3, the DNA is TGCGCCAGCGTACGGGACAGGGACGCCGGGGAGCTGTTTTTT. This encodes CASVRDRDAGELFF. This rearrangement joins TRBV10-1 to TRBJ2-2, with 9 bases aligning to TRBD1. Germline values: CDR1 WNHNN, CDR2 SYGVQD (reference sequence). Losses at the gene ends were 8 bases for V and 6 bases for J; bases not matched to a gene: 7. CDR3 length: 14 amino acids.

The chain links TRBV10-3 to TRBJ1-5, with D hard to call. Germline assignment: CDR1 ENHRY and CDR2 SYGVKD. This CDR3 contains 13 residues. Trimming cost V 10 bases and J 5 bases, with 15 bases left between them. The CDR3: CASTGDRDQPQHF. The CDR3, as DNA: TGTGCCAGCACCGGTGATCGGGATCAGCCCCAGCATTTT.

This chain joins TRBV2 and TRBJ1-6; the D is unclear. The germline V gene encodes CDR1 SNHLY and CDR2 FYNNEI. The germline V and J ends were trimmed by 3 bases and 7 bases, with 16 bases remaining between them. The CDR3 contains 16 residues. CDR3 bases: TGTGCCAGCAGTGAGCGCAGCCCTGCCGGGAATTCACCCCTCCACTTT. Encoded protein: CASSERSPAGNSPLHF. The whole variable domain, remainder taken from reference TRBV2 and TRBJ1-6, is EPEVTQTPSHQVTQMGQEVILRCVPISNHLYFYWYRQILGQKVEFLVSFYNNEISEKSEIFDDQFSVERPDGSNFTLKIRSTKLEDSAMYFCASSERSPAGNSPLHFGNGTRLTVT.

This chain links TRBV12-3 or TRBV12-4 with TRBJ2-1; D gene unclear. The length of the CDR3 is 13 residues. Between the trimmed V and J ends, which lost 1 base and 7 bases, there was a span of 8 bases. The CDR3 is CASSLGQPNEQFF. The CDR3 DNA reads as TGTGCCAGCAGTTTAGGGCAACCAAATGAGCAGTTCTTC.

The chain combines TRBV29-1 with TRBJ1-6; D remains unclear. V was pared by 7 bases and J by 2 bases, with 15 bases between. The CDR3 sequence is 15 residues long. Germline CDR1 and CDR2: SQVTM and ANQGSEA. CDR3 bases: TGCAGCGCCGCAGTCGGGTCCCCCTATAATTCACCCCTCCACTTT. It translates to CSAAVGSPYNSPLHF.

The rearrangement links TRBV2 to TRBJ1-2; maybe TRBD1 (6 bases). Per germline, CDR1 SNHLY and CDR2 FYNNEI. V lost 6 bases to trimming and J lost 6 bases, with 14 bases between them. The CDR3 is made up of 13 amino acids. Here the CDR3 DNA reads TGTGCCAGCAGAATCGACAGGTCCGATGGCTACACCTTC. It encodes CASRIDRSDGYTF.

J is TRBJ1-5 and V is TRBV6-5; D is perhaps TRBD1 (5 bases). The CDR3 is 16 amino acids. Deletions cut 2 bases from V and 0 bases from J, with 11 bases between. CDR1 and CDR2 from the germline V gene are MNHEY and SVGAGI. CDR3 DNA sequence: TGTGCCAGCAGTTACGGGGCAGGGCTTAGCAATCAGCCCCAGCATTTT. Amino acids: CASSYGAGLSNQPQHF.